A selection of T cell receptor beta chains follows, all from one sample in a study of cytomegalovirus exposure and HLA in healthy donors. TCRdb's copy holds only in-frame clones and misses some; the assay was immunoSEQ multiplex PCR. This table has about 100,000 clones, approximately 76% appearing once. Sample: PBMCs. These receptors originate from a man aged 40-49 years in good health and CMV-seropositive. Each CDR3 is given with its conserved first and last residue. Each record gives: clone size, J gene, V gene, D gene, CDR3 protein, CDR3 DNA. D genes are given only for firm matches. Expanded clones are given a class, and other clones once, few, many or no size at all.

abundance: few; j_gene: TRBJ1-1; v_gene: TRBV2; d_gene: .; CDR3aa: CASREGGGNMNTEAFF; CDR3nt: TGTGCCAGCAGGGAAGGGGGGGGGAACATGAACACTGAAGCTTTCTTT
abundance: .; j_gene: TRBJ2-3; v_gene: TRBV7-2; d_gene: .; CDR3aa: CASSLSFSTDTQYF; CDR3nt: TGTGCCAGCAGCTTAAGCTTTAGCACAGATACGCAGTATTTT
abundance: .; j_gene: TRBJ2-5; v_gene: TRBV5-6; d_gene: .; CDR3aa: CASSFGGQETQYF; CDR3nt: TGTGCCAGCAGCTTTGGGGGCCAGGAGACCCAGTACTTC
abundance: .; j_gene: TRBJ2-1; v_gene: TRBV4-3; d_gene: .; CDR3aa: CASSQDVSGLDEQFF; CDR3nt: TGCGCCAGCAGCCAAGATGTGTCGGGGTTAGATGAGCAGTTCTTC
abundance: .; j_gene: TRBJ2-7; v_gene: TRBV18; d_gene: TRBD1; CDR3aa: CASSPLQGVEYEQYF; CDR3nt: TGTGCCAGCTCACCGCTTCAGGGGGTTGAGTACGAGCAGTACTTC
abundance: .; j_gene: TRBJ1-2; v_gene: TRBV4-3; d_gene: .; CDR3aa: CASSQEWGEPYGYTF; CDR3nt: TGCGCCAGCAGCCAAGAATGGGGGGAGCCCTATGGCTACACCTTC
abundance: .; j_gene: TRBJ1-6; v_gene: TRBV5-1; d_gene: TRBD1; CDR3aa: CASREGTGTNSPLHF; CDR3nt: TGCGCCAGCAGGGAGGGGACAGGGACTAATTCACCCCTCCACTTT
abundance: .; j_gene: TRBJ1-1; v_gene: TRBV27; d_gene: TRBD1; CDR3aa: CASSLSTGGTEAFF; CDR3nt: TGTGCCAGCAGTTTATCGACAGGGGGCACTGAAGCTTTCTTT
abundance: once; j_gene: TRBJ2-5; v_gene: TRBV9; d_gene: TRBD1; CDR3aa: CASSGDRVGETQYF; CDR3nt: TGTGCCAGCAGCGGGGACAGGGTCGGGGAGACCCAGTACTTC
abundance: .; j_gene: TRBJ2-7; v_gene: TRBV7-8; d_gene: .; CDR3aa: CASSTPTGKRIYEQYF; CDR3nt: TGTGCCAGCAGCACCCCTACAGGGAAGCGAATCTACGAGCAGTACTTC
abundance: .; j_gene: TRBJ2-2; v_gene: TRBV19; d_gene: .; CDR3aa: CASSISLYTGELFF; CDR3nt: TGTGCCAGTAGTATAAGTCTATACACCGGGGAGCTGTTTTTT
abundance: .; j_gene: TRBJ1-1; v_gene: TRBV28; d_gene: .; CDR3aa: CASIHPYSEAFF; CDR3nt: TGTGCCAGCATCCACCCATACAGTGAAGCTTTCTTT
abundance: once; j_gene: TRBJ2-2; v_gene: TRBV5-1; d_gene: TRBD2; CDR3aa: CASSLARGLLAGGLHTGELFF; CDR3nt: TGCGCCAGCAGTTTAGCAAGGGGGCTACTAGCGGGGGGGCTTCACACCGGGGAGCTGTTTTTT
abundance: .; j_gene: TRBJ2-5; v_gene: TRBV5-1; d_gene: TRBD1; CDR3aa: CASRSDRGRETQYF; CDR3nt: TGCGCCAGCAGATCTGACAGGGGACGAGAGACCCAGTACTTC
abundance: .; j_gene: TRBJ1-2; v_gene: TRBV7-2; d_gene: .; CDR3aa: CASSPWGGAIGYTF; CDR3nt: TGTGCCAGCAGCCCGTGGGGGGGCGCGATTGGCTACACCTTC
abundance: few; j_gene: TRBJ2-5; v_gene: TRBV29-1; d_gene: TRBD1; CDR3aa: CSVEPRDRPETQYF; CDR3nt: TGCAGCGTTGAACCCCGGGACAGACCCGAGACCCAGTACTTC
abundance: .; j_gene: TRBJ2-2; v_gene: TRBV6-1; d_gene: .; CDR3aa: CATVWEASYTGELFF; CDR3nt: TGTGCCACCGTTTGGGAGGCTAGCTACACCGGGGAGCTGTTTTTT
abundance: .; j_gene: TRBJ1-1; v_gene: TRBV6-5; d_gene: TRBD1; CDR3aa: CASSYPGQGISGEAFF; CDR3nt: TGTGCCAGCAGTTACCCGGGACAGGGGATCTCGGGTGAAGCTTTCTTT
abundance: once; j_gene: TRBJ2-7; v_gene: TRBV5-1; d_gene: TRBD1; CDR3aa: CASSLAGQGFYEQYF; CDR3nt: TGCGCCAGCAGCTTGGCGGGACAGGGATTCTACGAGCAGTACTTC
abundance: .; j_gene: TRBJ2-3; v_gene: TRBV4-3; d_gene: TRBD2; CDR3aa: CASSQRELAGWNTDTQYF; CDR3nt: TGCGCCAGCAGCCAAAGGGAACTAGCGGGATGGAACACAGATACGCAGTATTTT
abundance: .; j_gene: TRBJ2-7; v_gene: TRBV27; d_gene: .; CDR3aa: CANGTHSYEQYF; CDR3nt: TGTGCCAACGGGACACACTCCTACGAGCAGTACTTC
abundance: .; j_gene: TRBJ2-5; v_gene: TRBV7-2; d_gene: .; CDR3aa: CASSSVWETQYF; CDR3nt: TGTGCCAGCAGCTCAGTGTGGGAGACCCAGTACTTC
abundance: .; j_gene: TRBJ1-5; v_gene: TRBV19; d_gene: .; CDR3aa: CASSIIGGWSSNNQPQHF; CDR3nt: TGTGCCAGTAGTATAATAGGAGGGTGGTCCAGCAACAATCAGCCCCAGCATTTT
abundance: .; j_gene: TRBJ1-2; v_gene: TRBV23-1; d_gene: .; CDR3aa: CASSQSGSGYTF; CDR3nt: TGCGCCAGCAGTCAATCTGGTAGCGGCTACACCTTC
abundance: .; j_gene: TRBJ1-2; v_gene: TRBV5-6; d_gene: .; CDR3aa: CASSLQYGYTF; CDR3nt: TGTGCCAGCAGCTTGCAGTATGGCTACACCTTC
abundance: .; j_gene: TRBJ1-1; v_gene: TRBV7-9; d_gene: .; CDR3aa: CASSLGWADWNTEAFF; CDR3nt: TGTGCCAGCAGCTTAGGGTGGGCCGATTGGAACACTGAAGCTTTCTTT
abundance: .; j_gene: TRBJ2-6; v_gene: TRBV27; d_gene: .; CDR3aa: CASSFRGGTGANVLTF; CDR3nt: TGTGCCAGCAGTTTTAGGGGGGGGACTGGGGCCAACGTCCTGACTTTC
abundance: .; j_gene: TRBJ2-7; v_gene: TRBV6-1; d_gene: .; CDR3aa: CASSVDRFSYEQYF; CDR3nt: TGTGCCAGCAGTGTCGACAGGTTCTCCTACGAGCAGTACTTC
abundance: .; j_gene: TRBJ2-3; v_gene: TRBV7-2; d_gene: .; CDR3aa: CASSLGLAMDTQYF; CDR3nt: TGTGCCAGCAGCTTAGGGCTAGCGATGGATACGCAGTATTTT
abundance: .; j_gene: TRBJ1-6; v_gene: TRBV4-1; d_gene: TRBD1; CDR3aa: CASSHALSRGADSPLHF; CDR3nt: TGCGCCAGCAGCCACGCCCTCTCCAGGGGGGCCGATTCACCCCTCCACTTT
abundance: .; j_gene: TRBJ2-3; v_gene: TRBV7-2; d_gene: TRBD2; CDR3aa: CASSLETSGADTQYF; CDR3nt: TGTGCCAGCAGCTTAGAGACTAGCGGAGCAGATACGCAGTATTTT
abundance: .; j_gene: TRBJ1-1; v_gene: TRBV28; d_gene: .; CDR3aa: CASSFQGNQNTEAFF; CDR3nt: TGTGCCAGCAGTTTCCAGGGGAATCAGAACACTGAAGCTTTCTTT
abundance: few; j_gene: TRBJ2-5; v_gene: TRBV5-1; d_gene: TRBD2; CDR3aa: CASSLEGGSETQYF; CDR3nt: TGCGCCAGCAGCTTGGAGGGCGGGAGTGAGACCCAGTACTTC
abundance: .; j_gene: TRBJ2-5; v_gene: TRBV10-3; d_gene: .; CDR3aa: CAISERFGRGETQYF; CDR3nt: TGTGCCATCAGTGAGCGTTTCGGACGGGGGGAGACCCAGTACTTC
abundance: .; j_gene: TRBJ1-1; v_gene: TRBV19; d_gene: TRBD1; CDR3aa: CASATGAYYLNTEAFF; CDR3nt: TGTGCCAGCGCGACAGGGGCCTATTACTTGAACACTGAAGCTTTCTTT
abundance: .; j_gene: TRBJ2-7; v_gene: TRBV7-2; d_gene: TRBD2; CDR3aa: CASSLAVSGVSYEQYF; CDR3nt: TGTGCCAGCAGCTTAGCGGTTAGCGGGGTCTCCTACGAGCAGTACTTC
abundance: .; j_gene: TRBJ2-7; v_gene: TRBV27; d_gene: TRBD1; CDR3aa: CASSPSTGIYYEQYF; CDR3nt: TGTGCCAGCAGTCCGTCGACAGGGATCTACTACGAGCAGTACTTC
abundance: .; j_gene: TRBJ1-2; v_gene: TRBV4-3; d_gene: .; CDR3aa: CASSQSPGPNYGYTF; CDR3nt: TGCGCCAGCAGCCAAAGCCCAGGGCCTAACTATGGCTACACCTTC
abundance: .; j_gene: TRBJ1-1; v_gene: TRBV5-6; d_gene: .; CDR3aa: CASSPLDRLNTEAFF; CDR3nt: TGTGCCAGCAGCCCCTTGGACAGATTGAACACTGAAGCTTTCTTT
abundance: .; j_gene: TRBJ1-6; v_gene: TRBV6-1; d_gene: TRBD1; CDR3aa: CASSAPGGSYNSPLHF; CDR3nt: TGTGCCAGCAGTGCCCCAGGGGGCTCCTATAATTCACCCCTCCACTTT
abundance: .; j_gene: TRBJ1-1; v_gene: TRBV2; d_gene: TRBD1; CDR3aa: CASSEDRPNENTEAFF; CDR3nt: TGTGCCAGCAGTGAGGACAGGCCGAATGAGAACACTGAAGCTTTCTTT
abundance: once; j_gene: TRBJ1-6; v_gene: TRBV18; d_gene: .; CDR3aa: CASSPESGGSSPLHF; CDR3nt: TGTGCCAGCTCACCCGAGTCCGGAGGGAGTTCACCCCTCCACTTT
abundance: .; j_gene: TRBJ1-6; v_gene: TRBV25-1; d_gene: TRBD1; CDR3aa: CASSMLDRVGSPLHF; CDR3nt: TGTGCCAGCAGCATGCTAGACAGGGTGGGTTCACCCCTCCACTTT
abundance: .; j_gene: TRBJ2-7; v_gene: TRBV7-2; d_gene: TRBD2; CDR3aa: CASSLGGTSGTYEQYF; CDR3nt: TGTGCCAGCAGCTTAGGGGGCACTAGCGGAACCTACGAGCAGTACTTC
abundance: .; j_gene: TRBJ2-7; v_gene: TRBV27; d_gene: .; CDR3aa: CASRTGFGTEQYF; CDR3nt: TGTGCCAGCAGAACGGGGTTCGGCACCGAGCAGTACTTC
abundance: .; j_gene: TRBJ2-7; v_gene: TRBV2; d_gene: .; CDR3aa: CASSVGAPQYF; CDR3nt: TGTGCCAGCAGCGTGGGGGCCCCGCAGTACTTC
abundance: .; j_gene: TRBJ2-1; v_gene: TRBV19; d_gene: TRBD2; CDR3aa: CASSPGTSGRASEQFF; CDR3nt: TGTGCCAGTAGTCCCGGGACTAGCGGGAGGGCCAGTGAGCAGTTCTTC
abundance: .; j_gene: TRBJ1-1; v_gene: TRBV7-9; d_gene: TRBD1; CDR3aa: CASSPRQGNTEAFF; CDR3nt: TGTGCCAGCAGCCCCCGACAGGGGAACACTGAAGCTTTCTTT
abundance: .; j_gene: TRBJ2-7; v_gene: TRBV18; d_gene: TRBD2; CDR3aa: CASSPSTSGAYSYEQYF; CDR3nt: TGTGCCAGCTCTCCCTCGACTAGCGGGGCTTACTCCTACGAGCAGTACTTC
abundance: .; j_gene: TRBJ1-5; v_gene: TRBV28; d_gene: TRBD1; CDR3aa: CASVKGQGWQPQHF; CDR3nt: TGTGCCAGCGTCAAAGGACAGGGTTGGCAGCCCCAGCATTTT
abundance: .; j_gene: TRBJ1-1; v_gene: TRBV5-1; d_gene: TRBD1; CDR3aa: CASSGQGSTEAFF; CDR3nt: TGCGCCAGCAGCGGACAGGGATCCACTGAAGCTTTCTTT
abundance: .; j_gene: TRBJ2-1; v_gene: TRBV28; d_gene: TRBD2; CDR3aa: CASSTSGSGLDEQFF; CDR3nt: TGTGCCAGCAGTACTAGCGGGAGCGGTCTCGATGAGCAGTTCTTC
abundance: .; j_gene: TRBJ2-3; v_gene: TRBV4-3; d_gene: TRBD2; CDR3aa: CASSQRSVGAGGTDTQYF; CDR3nt: TGCGCCAGCAGCCAAAGATCGGTGGGAGCGGGGGGTACAGATACGCAGTATTTT
abundance: .; j_gene: TRBJ1-1; v_gene: TRBV6-6; d_gene: .; CDR3aa: CASGLHGNTEAFF; CDR3nt: TGTGCCAGCGGGCTACACGGGAACACTGAAGCTTTCTTT
abundance: .; j_gene: TRBJ2-7; v_gene: TRBV6-1; d_gene: TRBD1; CDR3aa: CASTQTGQSLEQYF; CDR3nt: TGTGCCAGCACCCAAACGGGACAGTCCCTCGAGCAGTACTTC
abundance: few; j_gene: TRBJ2-5; v_gene: TRBV9; d_gene: .; CDR3aa: CASSVGTLQETQYF; CDR3nt: TGTGCCAGCAGCGTAGGGACTCTTCAGGAGACCCAGTACTTC
abundance: .; j_gene: TRBJ2-3; v_gene: TRBV4-3; d_gene: .; CDR3aa: CASSPPGLVNPDTQYF; CDR3nt: TGCGCCAGCAGCCCCCCGGGACTCGTTAACCCAGATACGCAGTATTTT
abundance: .; j_gene: TRBJ1-1; v_gene: TRBV18; d_gene: .; CDR3aa: CASSPLEGGTEAFF; CDR3nt: TGTGCCAGCTCACCACTGGAAGGGGGCACTGAAGCTTTCTTT
abundance: .; j_gene: TRBJ1-5; v_gene: TRBV2; d_gene: .; CDR3aa: CASGQGGGDQPQHF; CDR3nt: TGTGCCAGCGGTCAGGGTGGGGGGGATCAGCCCCAGCATTTT
abundance: .; j_gene: TRBJ2-5; v_gene: TRBV2; d_gene: TRBD2; CDR3aa: CASSEPWTSGSSRGQETQYF; CDR3nt: TGTGCCAGCAGTGAACCTTGGACTAGCGGGAGTAGTAGGGGCCAAGAGACCCAGTACTTC